Described below is a single T cell receptor beta chain sequence and its context. The antigen is not known. Cells sorted as Tregs were CD4+, CD25+ and CD127-/low. MiXCR, applied by TCRdb to the 5' RACE reads, yields one record per CDR3 protein. Of about 9,000 distinct CDR3 sequences in the sample, approximately 46% were seen once. In germline, CDR1 is SGHVS, CDR2 FNYEAQ. The CDR3 extends over 16 amino acids. V was pared by 1 base and J by 0 bases, with 2 bases of the junction left unmatched. Study conclusions and caveats: Tumor memory CD4+ T cell TCR gene usage clustered with blood and lymph node memory CD4+ cells and lymph node naive CD4+ cells.

The source material was Tregs sorted from a lymph node. This TCR was recovered from a female donor with breast cancer. The chain employs TRBV7-6 and TRBJ2-3; TRBD2 aligns across 9 bases. The CDR3 DNA is TGTGCCAGCAGCTTAGTTACTAGCGGGAGCACAGATACGCAGTATTTT. Residues: CASSLVTSGSTDTQYF. The entire variable domain, with the rest obtained from reference TRBV7-6 and TRBJ2-3, is as follows: GAGVSQSPRYKVTKRGQDVALRCDPISGHVSLYWYRQALGQGPEFLTYFNYEAQQDKSGLPNDRFSAERPEGSISTLTIQRTEQRDSAMYRCASSLVTSGSTDTQYFGPGTRLTVL.